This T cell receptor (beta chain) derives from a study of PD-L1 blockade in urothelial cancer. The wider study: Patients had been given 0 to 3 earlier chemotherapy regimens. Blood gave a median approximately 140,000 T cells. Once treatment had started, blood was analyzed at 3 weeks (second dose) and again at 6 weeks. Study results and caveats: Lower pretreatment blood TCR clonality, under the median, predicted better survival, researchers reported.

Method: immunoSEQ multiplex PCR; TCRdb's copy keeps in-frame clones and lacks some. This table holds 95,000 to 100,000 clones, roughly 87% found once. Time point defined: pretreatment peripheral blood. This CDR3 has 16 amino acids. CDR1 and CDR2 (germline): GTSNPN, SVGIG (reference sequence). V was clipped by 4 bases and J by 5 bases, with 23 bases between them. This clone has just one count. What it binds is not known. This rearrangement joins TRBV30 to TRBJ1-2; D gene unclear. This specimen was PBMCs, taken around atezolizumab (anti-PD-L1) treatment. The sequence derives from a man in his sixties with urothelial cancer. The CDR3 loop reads CAWISQEVFGWYGYTF. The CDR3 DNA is TGTGCCTGGATTTCGCAGGAGGTATTCGGGTGGTATGGCTACACCTTC.